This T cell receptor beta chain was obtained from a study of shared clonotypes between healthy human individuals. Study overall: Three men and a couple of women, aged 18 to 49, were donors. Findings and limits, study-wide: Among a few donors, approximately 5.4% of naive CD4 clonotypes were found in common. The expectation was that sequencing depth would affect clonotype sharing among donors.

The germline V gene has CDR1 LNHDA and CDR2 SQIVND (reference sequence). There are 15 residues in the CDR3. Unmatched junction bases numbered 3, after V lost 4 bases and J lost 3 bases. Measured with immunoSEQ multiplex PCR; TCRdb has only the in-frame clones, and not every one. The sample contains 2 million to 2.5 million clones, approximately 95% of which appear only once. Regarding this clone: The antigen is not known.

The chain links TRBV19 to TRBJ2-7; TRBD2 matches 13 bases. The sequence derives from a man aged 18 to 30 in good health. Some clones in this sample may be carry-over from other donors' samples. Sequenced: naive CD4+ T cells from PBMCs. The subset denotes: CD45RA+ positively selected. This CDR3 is CASSTRTSGSYEQYF. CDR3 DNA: TGTGCCAGTAGTACCCGGACTAGCGGGAGCTACGAGCAGTACTTC.